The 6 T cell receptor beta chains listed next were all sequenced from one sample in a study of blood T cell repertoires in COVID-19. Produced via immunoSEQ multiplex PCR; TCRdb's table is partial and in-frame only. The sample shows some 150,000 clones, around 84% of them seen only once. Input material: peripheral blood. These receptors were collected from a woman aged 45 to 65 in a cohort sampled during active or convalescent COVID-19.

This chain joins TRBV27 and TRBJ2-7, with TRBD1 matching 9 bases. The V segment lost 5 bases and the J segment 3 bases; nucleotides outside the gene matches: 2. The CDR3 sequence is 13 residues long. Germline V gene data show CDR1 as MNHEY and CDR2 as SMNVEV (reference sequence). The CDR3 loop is CASSPGQGYEQYF. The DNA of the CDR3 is TGTGCCAGCAGTCCGGGACAGGGCTACGAGCAGTACTTC.

The CDR3 here is CASSLSIAGRSTDTEAFF. The CDR3 coding sequence is TGCGCCAGCAGCTTGTCAATTGCGGGACGGAGTACCGACACTGAAGCTTTCTTT. The chain couples TRBV5-1 to TRBJ1-1, with D possibly TRBD1 on 5 matching bases. V lost 1 base, J lost 3 bases, and 22 bases lay in between. CDR1 and CDR2 from the germline V gene are SGHRS and YFSETQ. The CDR3 is 18 residues long.

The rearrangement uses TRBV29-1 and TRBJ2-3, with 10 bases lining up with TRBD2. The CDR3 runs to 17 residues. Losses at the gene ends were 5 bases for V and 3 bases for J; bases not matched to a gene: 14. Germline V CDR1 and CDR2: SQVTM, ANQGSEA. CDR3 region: CSVWGERGGGRTDTQYF. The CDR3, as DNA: TGCAGCGTTTGGGGCGAGCGGGGGGGCGGTCGAACAGATACGCAGTATTTT.

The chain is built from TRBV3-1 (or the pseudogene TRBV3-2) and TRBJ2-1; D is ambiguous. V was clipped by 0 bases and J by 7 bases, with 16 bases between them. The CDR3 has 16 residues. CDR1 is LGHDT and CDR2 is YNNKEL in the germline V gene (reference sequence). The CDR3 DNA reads TGTGCCAGCAGCCAAGATAGCCTAGATTTAAGGAATGAGCAGTTCTTC. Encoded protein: CASSQDSLDLRNEQFF.

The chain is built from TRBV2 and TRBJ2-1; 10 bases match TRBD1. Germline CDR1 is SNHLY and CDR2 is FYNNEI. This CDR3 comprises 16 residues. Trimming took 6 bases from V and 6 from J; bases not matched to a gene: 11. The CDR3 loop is CASSPRTGGVGNEQFF. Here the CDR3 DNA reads TGTGCCAGCAGCCCGCGGACAGGGGGGGTAGGCAATGAGCAGTTCTTC.

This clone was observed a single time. CDR3 loop: CASSQEGGENYGYTF. The DNA of the CDR3 is TGTGCCAGCAGCCAAGAGGGGGGGGAAAACTATGGCTACACCTTC. This rearrangement joins TRBV3-1 (or the pseudogene TRBV3-2) to TRBJ1-2; possible D gene TRBD1, 5 bases. The CDR3 consists of 15 residues. V was trimmed by 0 bases and J by 2 bases, leaving 10 bases between them. Germline V CDR1 and CDR2: LGHDT, YNNKEL (reference sequence).